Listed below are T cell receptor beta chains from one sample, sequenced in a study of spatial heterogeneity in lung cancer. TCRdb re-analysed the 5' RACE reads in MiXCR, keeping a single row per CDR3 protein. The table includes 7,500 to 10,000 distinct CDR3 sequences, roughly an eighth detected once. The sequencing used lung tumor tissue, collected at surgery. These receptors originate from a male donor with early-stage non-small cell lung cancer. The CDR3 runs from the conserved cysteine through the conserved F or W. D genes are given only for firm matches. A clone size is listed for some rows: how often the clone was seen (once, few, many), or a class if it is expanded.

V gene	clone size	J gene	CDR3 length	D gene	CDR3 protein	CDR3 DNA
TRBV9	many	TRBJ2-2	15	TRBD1	CASSVAGQGTGELFF	TGTGCCAGCAGCGTAGCGGGACAGGGGACCGGGGAGCTGTTTTTT
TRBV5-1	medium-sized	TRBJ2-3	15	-	CASSGRGTTDSTQYF	TGCGCCAGCAGCGGTCGAGGCACTACAGACTCTACGCAGTATTTT
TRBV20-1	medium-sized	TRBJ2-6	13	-	CSAKVSGANVLTF	TGCAGTGCTAAAGTCTCTGGGGCCAACGTCCTGACTTTC
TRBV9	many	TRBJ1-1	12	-	CASSVRRKEAFF	TGTGCCAGCAGCGTCCGTCGGAAAGAAGCTTTCTTT
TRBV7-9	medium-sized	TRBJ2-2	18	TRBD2	CASSKGQGGSGSSGELFF	TGTGCCAGCAGCAAAGGTCAAGGAGGTAGCGGGAGCAGCGGGGAGCTGTTTTTT
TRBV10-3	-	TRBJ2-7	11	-	CAITEGLEQYF	TGTGCCATCACCGAAGGGCTAGAGCAGTACTTC
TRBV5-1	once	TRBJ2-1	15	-	CASSLDGLVYNEQFF	TGCGCCAGCAGTTTGGACGGGTTAGTCTACAATGAGCAGTTCTTC
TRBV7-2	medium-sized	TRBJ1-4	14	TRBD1	CASSQDRGNEKLFF	TGTGCCAGCAGCCAGGACAGGGGTAATGAAAAACTGTTTTTT
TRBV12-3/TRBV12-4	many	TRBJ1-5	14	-	CASSILGIGQPQHF	TGTGCCAGCAGTATTCTCGGGATTGGACAGCCCCAGCATTTT
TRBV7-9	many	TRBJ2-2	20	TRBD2	CASSTRSGSIGSSNTGELFF	TGTGCCAGCAGCACCCGTAGCGGGAGCATCGGGAGCTCGAACACCGGGGAGCTGTTTTTT
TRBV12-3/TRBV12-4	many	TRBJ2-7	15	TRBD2	CASSLTLAGVDEQYF	TGTGCCAGCAGTTTAACCCTAGCGGGAGTCGACGAGCAGTACTTC
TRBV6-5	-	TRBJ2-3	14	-	CASSYLTAEDTQYF	TGTGCCAGCAGTTATCTTACGGCGGAAGATACGCAGTATTTT
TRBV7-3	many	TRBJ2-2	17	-	CASSLKGAAPNTGELFF	TGTGCCAGCAGCTTAAAGGGAGCAGCTCCGAACACCGGGGAGCTGTTTTTT
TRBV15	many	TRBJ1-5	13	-	CATSRPGNQPQHF	TGTGCCACCAGCAGACCGGGGAATCAGCCCCAGCATTTT
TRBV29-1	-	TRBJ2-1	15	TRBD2	CSGGSGRTGHYEQFF	TGCAGCGGGGGCAGCGGGAGGACTGGGCATTATGAGCAGTTCTTC
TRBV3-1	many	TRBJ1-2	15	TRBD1	CASSHTGTGGNGYTF	TGTGCCAGCAGCCATACCGGGACAGGGGGTAATGGCTACACCTTC
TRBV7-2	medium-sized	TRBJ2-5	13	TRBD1	CASSGQGGETQYF	TGTGCCAGCAGTGGACAGGGAGGAGAGACCCAGTACTTC
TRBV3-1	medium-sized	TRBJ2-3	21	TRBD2	CASSQETSGRASAYPTDTQYF	TGTGCCAGCAGCCAGGAGACTAGCGGGAGGGCCTCTGCTTACCCAACAGATACGCAGTATTTT
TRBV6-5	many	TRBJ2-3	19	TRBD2	CASSRITGTSGRAADTQYF	TGTGCCAGCAGTCGAATTACCGGGACTAGCGGGAGGGCCGCAGATACGCAGTATTTT
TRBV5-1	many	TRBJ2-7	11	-	CASGDTYEQYF	TGCGCCAGCGGGGATACCTACGAGCAGTACTTC
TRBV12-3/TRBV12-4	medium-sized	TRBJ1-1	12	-	CASSRRLTEAFF	TGTGCCAGCAGTCGCAGATTAACTGAAGCTTTCTTT
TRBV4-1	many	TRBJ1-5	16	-	CASSQEGRGGNQPQHF	TGCGCCAGCAGCCAAGAGGGGCGAGGGGGCAATCAGCCCCAGCATTTT